One and the same sample provided the 3 T cell receptor beta chains below, sequenced in a study of cytomegalovirus exposure and HLA in healthy donors. Primers: 60 Vbeta forward and 13 Jbeta reverse. The repertoire was sequenced with immunoSEQ multiplex PCR; TCRdb's copy has only in-frame clones and lacks some. The sample yields some 120,000 clones, approximately 74% seen once. The sample comprised PBMCs. Source of these receptors: a man aged 35-49 years in good health and CMV-seropositive.

This chain connects TRBV27 to TRBJ2-1; 12 positions agree with TRBD2. The CDR3 covers 17 residues. V was clipped by 3 bases and J by 5 bases; unmatched bases: 8. Germline loops: CDR1 MNHEY, CDR2 SMNVEV (reference sequence). This CDR3 is CASSFGLAGGVHNEQFF. In nucleotides, the CDR3 is TGTGCCAGCAGTTTCGGGCTAGCGGGAGGGGTCCACAATGAGCAGTTCTTC.

This chain uses TRBV5-1 with TRBJ2-5; D may be TRBD2 (6 bases). There are 16 residues in the CDR3. V lost 4 bases and J 3 bases, leaving 19 bases between the germline ends. Germline V gene lookup returns CDR1 SGHRS and CDR2 YFSETQ. In DNA form, the CDR3 reads TGCGCCAGCAGCCCGGGGGTGCGGGTAGCGGAAGAGACCCAGTACTTC. Protein product: CASSPGVRVAEETQYF.

The gene calls are TRBV11-2 and TRBJ2-1, with 13 bases identical to TRBD2. Losses at the gene ends were 5 bases for V and 5 bases for J; bases not matched to a gene: 6. The CDR3 runs 16 residues. Germline CDR1 and CDR2: SGHAT and FQNNGV. The CDR3 DNA is TGTGCCAGCAGCCCCCGTGGGACTAGCGGGAACAATGAGCAGTTCTTC. It translates to CASSPRGTSGNNEQFF.